Listed below are T cell receptor beta chains from one sample, sequenced in a study of CD8+CD57+ T cells in acquired aplastic anemia. TCRdb re-derived calls from the reads in MiXCR, one entry per CDR3 protein. The sample has about 150,000 distinct CDR3 sequences, more than 40% seen once. Sequencing used sorted CD4+, CD8+, or CD8+CD57+ T cells (not recorded which) from PBMCs. All receptors derive from a human donor with aplastic anemia. Each CDR3 is given with its conserved first and last residue. Each record gives: D gene, clone size, J gene, V gene, CDR3 protein, CDR3 DNA. D genes are given only for firm matches. Clone size, where shown, is once, few, many, or a class for clones that have expanded.

>TRBD2|many|TRBJ2-7|TRBV14
CASSQGRMGLAGAYEQYF
TGTGCCAGCAGCCAAGGGCGGATGGGACTAGCGGGGGCCTACGAGCAGTACTTC
>TRBD1|.|TRBJ1-5|TRBV29-1
CSVRDRVNQPQHF
TGCAGCGTCAGGGACAGGGTGAATCAGCCCCAGCATTTT
>TRBD1|.|TRBJ2-1|TRBV25-1
CASIPGQGIYEQFF
TGTGCCAGCATCCCGGGACAGGGGATCTACGAGCAGTTCTTC
>.|.|TRBJ1-3|TRBV18
CASSSGHEGTIYF
TGTGCCAGCTCATCCGGGCACGAGGGCACCATATATTTT
>.|.|TRBJ2-1|TRBV7-6
CASSLVRAASYNEQFF
TGTGCCAGCAGCTTAGTGAGGGCGGCCTCCTACAATGAGCAGTTCTTC
>TRBD2|few|TRBJ2-7|TRBV7-2
CASSLAPGLAGGLSTEQYF
TGTGCCAGCAGCTTAGCCCCGGGACTAGCGGGGGGGCTTTCCACCGAGCAGTACTTC
>TRBD1|few|TRBJ2-1|TRBV5-1
CASSLGQGYGNEQFF
TGCGCCAGCAGCTTGGGACAGGGATATGGGAATGAGCAGTTCTTC
>.|once|TRBJ1-1|TRBV7-9
CASSPRDNTEAFF
TGTGCCAGCAGCCCCCGGGATAACACTGAAGCTTTCTTT
>.|.|TRBJ2-3|TRBV7-7
CASSLHLRGDTQYF
TGTGCTAGCAGCTTACATCTCCGGGGCGATACGCAGTATTTT
>.|many|TRBJ2-3|TRBV12-3/TRBV12-4
CASQVSGITDTQYF
TGTGCCAGCCAGGTTTCGGGGATCACAGATACGCAGTATTTT
>TRBD2|.|TRBJ2-7|TRBV3-1
CASSPSGTPTYEQYF
TGTGCCAGCAGCCCCAGCGGGACTCCTACCTACGAGCAGTACTTC
>.|.|TRBJ2-5|TRBV7-3
CASRPNVGGPRETQYF
TGTGCCAGCAGGCCCAACGTCGGGGGGCCCCGAGAGACCCAGTACTTC
>TRBD1|.|TRBJ2-7|TRBV24-1
CATSAREDRAYEQYF
TGTGCCACCAGTGCTAGGGAGGACAGGGCTTACGAGCAGTACTTC
>TRBD1|once|TRBJ1-6|TRBV25-1
CASSGTGPEFNSPLHF
TGTGCCAGCAGTGGGACAGGCCCGGAGTTTAATTCACCCCTCCACTTT
>.|many|TRBJ1-2|TRBV20-1
CSVKNPAGYTF
TGCAGTGTCAAAAATCCGGCGGGCTACACCTTC
>.|.|TRBJ1-6|TRBV27
CASSRELGNSPLHF
TGTGCCAGCAGCCGGGAACTGGGGAACTCACCCCTCCACTTT
>.|many|TRBJ1-2|TRBV19
CASSILAGQTSNYGYTF
TGTGCCAGTAGTATATTGGCAGGACAGACAAGTAACTATGGCTACACCTTC